These T cell receptor beta chains were read from a single sample in a study of blood T cell repertoires in COVID-19. Clones were sequenced by immunoSEQ multiplex PCR, and TCRdb holds only the in-frame ones, with some missing. The profile covers some 350,000 clones, with 80% to 90% appearing a single time and about 6.9% taken by the ten largest. The source material was peripheral blood. Every receptor here comes from a woman aged 45-60 years with COVID-19, enrolled during active disease. Each CDR3 is given with its conserved first and last residue. The order of the fields is clone size, J gene, V gene, D gene, CDR3 DNA, CDR3 protein. A D gene is named only where the DNA matches it firmly. Rows give clone size only sometimes, using once, few, many, or a class for an expanded clone.

>-|TRBJ2-3|TRBV5-4|TRBD2
TGTGCCAGCAGTCAGCCCCTAGCGGGAGCTGGAGATACGCAGTATTTT
CASSQPLAGAGDTQYF
>-|TRBJ1-3|TRBV29-1|TRBD1
TGCAGCGCGCAAGACCGGGACAGGGAGACTGGAAACACCATATATTTT
CSAQDRDRETGNTIYF
>-|TRBJ2-7|TRBV4-3|TRBD2
TGCGCCAGCAGCCAGGCCACGGGTCTAGCGGGAGGTAACCCCTACGAGCAGTACTTC
CASSQATGLAGGNPYEQYF
>-|TRBJ2-7|TRBV18|TRBD2
TGTGCCAGCTCACCATCGACTAGCGCCTACGAGCAGTACTTC
CASSPSTSAYEQYF
>-|TRBJ1-1|TRBV20-1|-
TGCAGTGCTAGTCTAAGGACAGCTGAAGCTTTCTTT
CSASLRTAEAFF
>-|TRBJ1-4|TRBV6-5|-
TGTGCCACCCTATCCAGGGTCGGGGAAAAACTGTTTTTT
CATLSRVGEKLFF
>-|TRBJ2-5|TRBV5-4|TRBD2
TGTGCCAGCAGCTCCCTGACTAGCGGGAAGACGGAGACCCAGTACTTC
CASSSLTSGKTETQYF
>once|TRBJ2-1|TRBV25-1|TRBD2
TGTGCCAGCAGTGAAGGATTGGGAGGGACCGATGAGCAGTTCTTC
CASSEGLGGTDEQFF
>few|TRBJ1-2|TRBV5-8|-
TGTGCCAGCGGAAAGAGCGGTAGCTATGGCTACACCTTC
CASGKSGSYGYTF
>-|TRBJ1-2|TRBV9|-
TGTGCCAGCAGCGTAGACAGGAACTATGGCTACACCTTC
CASSVDRNYGYTF
>-|TRBJ1-1|TRBV4-1|-
TGCGCCAGCAGCCAAGAAGCGGGGAGGGGATTGGGCACTGAAGCTTTCTTT
CASSQEAGRGLGTEAFF
>-|TRBJ2-1|TRBV7-2|-
TGTGCCAGCAGCCTCAACCAGGGGAATGAGCAGTTCTTC
CASSLNQGNEQFF
>-|TRBJ2-5|TRBV7-9|-
TGTGCCAGCAGCCCCCCCCTGAGGTCAGAGACCCAGTACTTC
CASSPPLRSETQYF
>-|TRBJ2-3|TRBV5-4|-
TGTGCCAGCAAAATAGGAGGATACACAGATACGCAGTATTTT
CASKIGGYTDTQYF
>-|TRBJ2-1|TRBV12-3/TRBV12-4|-
TGTGCCAGCAGTTGGACAGAGGGCGGGGAGCAGTTCTTC
CASSWTEGGEQFF
>-|TRBJ1-2|TRBV6-2/TRBV6-3|-
TGTGCCAGCAGTTACGGGCAGGGGAACTATGGCTACACCTTC
CASSYGQGNYGYTF
>-|TRBJ1-6|TRBV12-5|-
TGTGCTAGTGGTTTGGGGTCAGGCGCGTTGAATTCACCCCTCCACTTT
CASGLGSGALNSPLHF
>-|TRBJ2-3|TRBV11-2|TRBD2
TGTGCCAGCAGCCCCTGGACTAGCGGGAGGGCCCCAGATACGCAGTATTTT
CASSPWTSGRAPDTQYF
>-|TRBJ1-5|TRBV19|TRBD1
TGTGCCAGTACCCAAACTCAGGGGGCTCGACAGCCCCAGCATTTT
CASTQTQGARQPQHF
>-|TRBJ1-1|TRBV6-5|-
TGTGCCAGCAGTTATCAGGGGCCCACTGAAGCTTTCTTT
CASSYQGPTEAFF
>-|TRBJ1-4|TRBV6-5|-
TGTGCCAGCAGTTACCGCTATACTAATGAAAAACTGTTTTTT
CASSYRYTNEKLFF
>-|TRBJ2-5|TRBV4-1|TRBD2
TGCGCCAGCAGCCGCACGGGGACTAGCGGGAGTGGGGGAGAGACCCAGTACTTC
CASSRTGTSGSGGETQYF
>-|TRBJ1-4|TRBV3-1/TRBV3-2|TRBD1
TGTGCCAGCAGCCCCCGGGACAGAACTAATGAAAAACTGTTTTTT
CASSPRDRTNEKLFF
>-|TRBJ2-5|TRBV7-9|-
TGTGCCAGCAGTCCCGACTGGCAGACCCAGTACTTC
CASSPDWQTQYF
>-|TRBJ2-5|TRBV5-1|-
TGCGCCAGCAGCCAGGTGGGGGGCCAAGAGACCCAGTACTTC
CASSQVGGQETQYF
>-|TRBJ2-5|TRBV23-1|TRBD2
TGCGCCAGCAGTCAAATCACCGGGACTAGCGGGAGAGTGGAGACCCGGTACTTC
CASSQITGTSGRVETRYF
>-|TRBJ2-1|TRBV27|TRBD1
TGTGCCAGCAGTACACGACAGGGGGCGTACAATGAGCAGTTCTTC
CASSTRQGAYNEQFF
>-|TRBJ2-3|TRBV2|-
TGTGCCAGCATACTACGGGGGGATACGCAGTATTTT
CASILRGDTQYF
>-|TRBJ1-3|TRBV2|-
TGTGCCAGCAGTGAAGCTTTAAGAGGGCTCCGAGGGGGAGGAAACACCATATATTTT
CASSEALRGLRGGGNTIYF
>-|TRBJ2-6|TRBV28|-
TGTGCCAGCAGTTTACGGGGGACTGGGGCCAACGTCCTGACTTTC
CASSLRGTGANVLTF
>-|TRBJ1-2|TRBV30|-
TGTGCCTGGAGTGTGGGGCCGCAAGGGTTAGGCTACACCTTC
CAWSVGPQGLGYTF
>-|TRBJ2-7|TRBV5-1|-
TGCGCCAGCAGCTCGGGGGACAGCATAAACGAGCAGTACTTC
CASSSGDSINEQYF
>few|TRBJ2-5|TRBV29-1|TRBD2
TGCAGCGGTAGGACTAGCGGGATCTGGGAGACCCAGTACTTC
CSGRTSGIWETQYF
>-|TRBJ2-7|TRBV3-1/TRBV3-2|-
TGTGCCAGCAGCCAAGGGGTCGGGTACTTCCCTGATAACGAGCAGTACTTC
CASSQGVGYFPDNEQYF
>once|TRBJ1-2|TRBV9|-
TGTGCCAGCAGCCGCGAAGGGAGGGCCAACTATGGCTACACCTTC
CASSREGRANYGYTF
>-|TRBJ2-5|TRBV5-1|TRBD1
TGCGCCAGCAGCTCTAGCCCAGGGGGAAGAGAGACCCAGTACTTC
CASSSSPGGRETQYF
>-|TRBJ2-1|TRBV5-4|TRBD2
TGTGCCAGCAGCTTAGTAGCGGGAGAACACAATGAGCAGTTCTTC
CASSLVAGEHNEQFF
>-|TRBJ1-2|TRBV6-1|-
TGTGCCAGCAGTGAAAGGACAGCTCCACGCTACACCTTC
CASSERTAPRYTF
>-|TRBJ2-7|TRBV9|-
TGTGCCAGCAGCTCTGGGCAATCAACCTCCTACGAGCAGTACTTC
CASSSGQSTSYEQYF
>-|TRBJ2-5|TRBV7-2|-
TGTGCCAGCAGCTTAGGCCCTACTAGTAGGGCTGAAGAGACCCAGTACTTC
CASSLGPTSRAEETQYF
>-|TRBJ2-3|TRBV5-4|TRBD2
TGTGCCAGCAGCTTGTTGGTGGGAGGGCCCATGAAAGATACGCAGTATTTT
CASSLLVGGPMKDTQYF
>-|TRBJ2-3|TRBV7-8|-
TGTGCCAGCAGCTCCCGCGGGCCAGATACGCAGTATTTT
CASSSRGPDTQYF
>-|TRBJ2-4|TRBV11-2|-
TGTGCCAGCAGCTTCGCCGGGGGGCGAAGCCGGTACTTC
CASSFAGGRSRYF
>-|TRBJ2-1|TRBV4-2|-
TGTGCCAGCAGCCAAGATCCGTGGGACTCAGGTGAGCAGTTCTTC
CASSQDPWDSGEQFF
>-|TRBJ1-1|TRBV7-8|TRBD1
TGTGCCAGCAGCTTTGGGTGGGGGACAGGTGTTGAAGCTTTCTTT
CASSFGWGTGVEAFF
>-|TRBJ1-2|TRBV6-4|-
TGTGCCAGCAGTGACCGTGGGCAGGAGGAGACCTATGGCTACACCTTC
CASSDRGQEETYGYTF
>-|TRBJ1-2|TRBV18|-
TGTGCCAGCTCACCGTCACCGTCGGACAGAAGATATGGCTACACCTTC
CASSPSPSDRRYGYTF
>-|TRBJ1-2|TRBV30|TRBD1
TGTGCCTGGAGTGCGGGTGGTAAGGGGGCAGTGAACTATGGCTACACCTTC
CAWSAGGKGAVNYGYTF